There are many counts of the clone carrying this T cell receptor (beta chain). Its antigen remains unknown. Libraries of TCR beta came from quantitative 5'-RACE with molecular barcodes. A single record per CDR3 protein comes from TCRdb applying MiXCR to the 5' RACE reads. The sample has fewer than 750,000 distinct CDR3 sequences, 15% to 20% seen once. The sample is drawn from a study of CD8 T cells in ankylosing spondylitis. Findings of the study overall: With a CD8+ phenotype, disease-linked clones were relatively rare in peripheral blood. Blood of patients with ankylosing spondylitis appeared to be characterized by a TCR beta motif of eight highly homologous variants. Some of these motif variants have turned up before, in reports on reactive arthritis synovial fluid and blood. Reportedly, significant enrichment of disease-linked clones occurred in matched ankylosing spondylitis synovial fluid.

The CDR3 has 16 amino acids. V lost 6 bases and J lost 0, with 15 bases in between. Germline V gene sequence: CDR1 MDHEN, CDR2 SYDVKM. The TCR originated in a male donor with ankylosing spondylitis. The V call is TRBV28, the J call TRBJ2-1, with D maybe TRBD2 (6 bases). The material sequenced was blood, either unsorted or a sorted T cell fraction (not recorded which). The CDR3 nucleotides read TGTGCCAGCAGGGGGGACTCTTCGAGCTCCTACAATGAGCAGTTCTTC. Residues: CASRGDSSSSYNEQFF.